These 21 T cell receptor beta chains were sequenced from one sample in a study of CD8 T cells in Susac syndrome. RNA totalling roughly 0.45 to 1 ug underwent reverse transcription with random hexamers. MiXCR, run by TCRdb on the immunoSEQ multiplex PCR reads, gives a single entry per CDR3 protein. The data contain hundreds of thousands of distinct CDR3 sequences, 90% to 95% of them singletons. Sequences were obtained from CD4+ T cells from PBMCs. These receptors came from a human donor with multiple sclerosis.

About this clonotype: One end of the junction does not line up with germline, which may come from a read error. The V and J genes are TRBV2 and TRBJ2-5, with 7 bases identical to TRBD2. This CDR3 is built from 14 residues. Germline V CDR1 and CDR2: SNHLY, FYNNEI. The CDR3 nucleotides are TGTGCCAGCAGTGATAGGGATAGTGGGAGGGCCAGTATCTTC. Protein sequence: CASSDRDSGRASIF. Full variable domain (rest looked up from reference TRBV2 and TRBJ2-5): EPEVTQTPSHQVTQMGQEVILRCVPISNHLYFYWYRQILGQKVEFLVSFYNNEISEKSEIFDDQFSVERPDGSNFTLKIRSTKLEDSAMYFCASSDRDSGRASIFGPGTRLLVL.

This chain uses TRBV11-2 with TRBJ2-3, with TRBD2 matching 9 bases. The J segment lost 6 bases and the V segment lost 0 bases, leaving 4 bases of the junction unmatched. This CDR3 comprises 15 residues. Germline V lookup: CDR1 SGHAT, CDR2 FQNNGV. The CDR3 loop is CASSLERGGLDTQYF. The CDR3 DNA reads as TGTGCCAGCAGCTTAGAGCGGGGGGGCCTGGATACGCAGTATTTT.

The J gene is TRBJ1-2, the V gene TRBV6-1; D is uncertain. Between the trimmed V and J ends, which lost 2 bases and 4 bases, there was a span of 8 bases. Germline CDR1 is MNHNS and CDR2 is SASEGT. This CDR3 is built from 13 residues. The CDR3 DNA follows: TGTGCCAGCAGTGAACGATTTTCCTATGGCTACACCTTC. Amino acid sequence: CASSERFSYGYTF.

A single count supports this clonotype. CDR3 sequence (DNA): TGTGCCAGCAGTTTATCGCCTACAGCGGGAGTTGGCAATGAGCAGTTCTTC. Protein sequence: CASSLSPTAGVGNEQFF. The rearrangement uses TRBV27 and TRBJ2-1; 8 bases are shared with TRBD2. The CDR3 has 17 amino acids. V was clipped by 0 bases and J by 6 bases; unmatched bases: 10. Germline CDR1 and CDR2: MNHEY and SMNVEV (reference sequence).

The CDR3 loop is CASSLWGGPGDTQYF. CDR3 nucleotide sequence: TGTGCCAGCAGCTTATGGGGGGGCCCAGGGGATACGCAGTATTTT. The chain combines TRBV11-2 with TRBJ2-3; TRBD2 is a possible D gene (7 bases). This CDR3 comprises 15 residues. Trimming pared 2 bases from V and 6 bases from J, leaving 15 bases between. Germline V lookup: CDR1 SGHAT, CDR2 FQNNGV.

The V gene is TRBV12-3 or TRBV12-4, the J gene TRBJ2-1, with D maybe TRBD2 (5 bases). V was trimmed by 2 bases and J by 5 bases, leaving 10 bases between them. The CDR3 consists of 14 residues. CDR3 nucleotide sequence: TGTGCCAGCAGTTTAAATTTCGGGAACAATGAGCAGTTCTTC. Translated: CASSLNFGNNEQFF.

The chain uses TRBV2 and TRBJ2-1; weak D call: TRBD1 (6 bases). CDR1 and CDR2 (germline): SNHLY, FYNNEI. The CDR3 is made up of 13 amino acids. Trimming took off 5 bases at V and 5 bases at J, with 10 bases between the two ends. The DNA for the CDR3 is TGTGCCAGCAGTCCAGACAGGAACAATGAGCAGTTCTTC. It encodes CASSPDRNNEQFF.

This clonotype was seen once. This chain joins TRBV7-8 and TRBJ2-3; no definite D call. CDR1 and CDR2 from the germline V gene are SGHVS and FQNEAQ. The CDR3 spans 15 residues. V shed 5 bases and J shed 5 bases, with 17 bases lying between them. The CDR3 sequence is CASSPLRFSLDTQYF. The CDR3 nucleotides read TGTGCCAGCAGCCCACTGAGGTTTAGCCTAGATACGCAGTATTTT.

This chain connects TRBV12-5 to TRBJ2-6; D is undetermined. Trimming pared 0 bases from V and 1 base from J, leaving 10 bases between. Germline V gene data show CDR1 as LGHNT and CDR2 as FRNRAP. The CDR3 runs 17 residues. CDR3 DNA: TGTGCTAGTGGTTTGGTACTGGGGATTTCTGGGGCCAACGTCCTGACTTTC. It codes for CASGLVLGISGANVLTF.

This sequence joins TRBV2 and TRBJ2-3; D remains unclear. This CDR3 is built from 12 residues. V was shortened by 4 bases and J by 4 bases, with 6 bases between the two germline ends. From germline, CDR1 is SNHLY and CDR2 FYNNEI. CDR3 DNA: TGTGCCAGCAGTGTTCGGCCAGATACGCAGTATTTT. Its protein is CASSVRPDTQYF.

CDR3 coding DNA: TGTGCCAGCAGCTTAGATTCAGAGGACACTGAAGCTTTCTTT. Translated: CASSLDSEDTEAFF. The rearrangement uses TRBV11-3 and TRBJ1-1; D gene uncertain. CDR1 and CDR2 from the germline V gene are SGHNT and YENEEA. This CDR3 is 14 amino acids long. Trimming took off 0 bases at V and 3 bases at J, with 8 bases between the two ends. Looking up the rest from reference TRBV11-3 and TRBJ1-1 gives the full variable domain: EAGVVQSPRYKIIEKKQPVAFWCNPISGHNTLYWYLQNLGQGPELLIRYENEEAVDDSQLPKDRFSAERLKGVDSTLKIQPAELGDSAVYLCASSLDSEDTEAFFGQGTRLTVV.

The rearrangement joins TRBV5-6 to TRBJ1-2, with D perhaps matching TRBD1 (5 bases). Germline lookup yields CDR1 SGHDT and CDR2 YYEEEE. Trimming took 2 bases from V and 1 from J, leaving 12 bases between them. The CDR3 has 15 residues. CDR3 loop: CASSLRTDNNYGYTF. DNA of the CDR3: TGTGCCAGCAGCTTACGGACGGACAATAACTATGGCTACACCTTC.

The rearrangement joins TRBV9 to TRBJ2-3; TRBD2 might be the D (5 bases). CDR1 SGDLS and CDR2 YYNGEE come from the germline V gene. This CDR3 is built from 14 residues. Trimming shortened V by 2 bases and J by 2 bases, and 9 bases separated the two germline ends. The CDR3 nucleotides are TGTGCCAGCAGCGTTTCCGGGGTCACAGATACGCAGTATTTT. This codes for CASSVSGVTDTQYF.

The V call is TRBV6-6, the J call TRBJ2-7; D is tentatively TRBD1 or TRBD2 (5 bases each). CDR1 and CDR2 from the germline V gene are MNHNY and SVGAGI (reference sequence). Deletions cut 2 bases from V and 4 bases from J, with 6 bases between. There are 12 residues in the CDR3. The CDR3 sequence is CASSYEGYEQYV. CDR3 nucleotides: TGTGCCAGCAGTTACGAGGGGTACGAGCAGTACGTC.

The CDR3, as DNA: TGTGCCAGCAGTGGCGAGACAGCTTCGCTCCACTTT. Translating gives CASSGETASLHF. The V and J genes are TRBV6-1 and TRBJ1-6, with D perhaps matching TRBD1 (5 bases). Trimming stripped 4 bases from V and 16 bases from J, with 14 bases between. CDR1 is MNHNS and CDR2 is SASEGT in the germline V gene. The CDR3 is 12 residues long.

This chain uses TRBV28 with TRBJ2-1, with a weak D call TRBD2 (6 bases). Trimming pared 6 bases from V and 4 bases from J, leaving 10 bases between. The CDR3 is 13 residues long. CDR1 is MDHEN and CDR2 is SYDVKM in the germline V gene. The DNA for the CDR3 is TGTGCCAGCAGATTCGGGACTTACAATGAGCAGTTCTTC. Protein sequence: CASRFGTYNEQFF.

CDR3 amino acids: CASSKTGRNTEAFF. The CDR3 nucleotides are TGTGCCAGCAGCAAGACAGGGAGGAACACTGAAGCTTTCTTT. V gene TRBV12-3 or TRBV12-4 combines with J gene TRBJ1-1; 7 positions agree with TRBD1. This CDR3 has 14 residues. V was pared by 6 bases and J by 1 base, with 5 bases of the junction left unmatched.

The V call is TRBV7-6, the J call TRBJ2-3, with D maybe TRBD2 (5 bases). The CDR3 covers 19 residues. With 5 bases removed from V and 1 base from J, the gap between germline ends came to 25 bases. Germline values: CDR1 SGHVS, CDR2 FNYEAQ. The CDR3 region is CASSLLGSFVASGTDTQYF. The CDR3 DNA sequence: TGTGCCAGCAGCCTCTTGGGTTCTTTCGTAGCGTCGGGCACAGATACGCAGTATTTT.

The chain has TRBV10-3 and TRBJ1-5; D unclear. This CDR3 region has 12 residues. Germline-derived CDR1 and CDR2 are ENHRY and SYGVKD. V dropped 4 bases and J dropped 4 bases, with 5 bases sitting between them. In DNA form, the CDR3 reads TGTGCCATCAGTGCCGAGAATCAGCCCCAGCATTTT. Its translation is CAISAENQPQHF.

V and J are TRBV12-3 or TRBV12-4 and TRBJ1-5; maybe TRBD1 (5 bases). This CDR3 region has 14 residues. The V and J ends lost 4 bases and 8 bases respectively, with 15 bases between them. The CDR3 is CASSSAGSQEPQHF. CDR3 DNA sequence: TGTGCCAGCAGTTCTGCAGGGTCCCAGGAGCCCCAGCATTTT.

This sequence joins TRBV7-3 and TRBJ2-2; D possibly matches TRBD1 or TRBD2 (5 bases each). Germline V gene sequence: CDR1 SGHTA, CDR2 FQGTGA. The CDR3 covers 18 residues. V lost 1 base, J lost 6 bases, and 21 bases lay in between. As DNA, the CDR3 is TGTGCCAGCAGCTTAATCCCCCCGGGACCCACTCTTGCCGGGGAGCTGTTTTTT. Translating it yields CASSLIPPGPTLAGELFF.